The T cell receptor beta chain described here comes from a study of shared clonotypes between healthy human individuals. V lost 5 bases and J lost 5, with 12 bases in between. CDR3 length: 13 residues. Germline V lookup: CDR1 MNHNY, CDR2 SVGAGI (reference sequence). Data came from immunoSEQ multiplex PCR; TCRdb stores just in-frame clones and leaves some out. The profile shows approximately 2,300,000 clones, around 90% of them singletons. The gene calls are TRBV6-6 and TRBJ2-5, with D maybe TRBD1 (6 bases). The material sequenced was naive CD4+ T cells from PBMCs. Subset described: CD45RA+ positively selected. This clonotype was obtained from a man aged 18 to 29 in good health. Some clones in this sample may be carry-over from other donors' samples. CDR3 residues: CASSHRVWETQYF. DNA for the CDR3: TGTGCCAGCAGTCACAGGGTCTGGGAGACCCAGTACTTC.